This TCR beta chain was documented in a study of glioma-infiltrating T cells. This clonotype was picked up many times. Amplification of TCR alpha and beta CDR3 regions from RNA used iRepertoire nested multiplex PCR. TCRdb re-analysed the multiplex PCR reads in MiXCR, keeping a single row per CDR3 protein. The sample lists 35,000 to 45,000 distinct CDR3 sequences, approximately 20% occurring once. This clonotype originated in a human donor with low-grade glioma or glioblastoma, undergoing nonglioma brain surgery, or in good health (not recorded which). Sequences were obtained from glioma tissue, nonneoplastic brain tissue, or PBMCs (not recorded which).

CDR3 DNA sequence: TGCAGTGCTACCCCTGACAGGACCCTCACAGATACGCAGTATTTT. Its translation is CSATPDRTLTDTQYF. The chain recombines TRBV20-1 with TRBJ2-3; weak D call: TRBD1 (6 bases). This CDR3 is 15 amino acids long. The germline gives CDR1 DFQATT, CDR2 SNEGSKA (reference sequence). V lost 4 bases to trimming and J lost 2 bases, with 16 bases between them.